The rows below give T cell receptor beta chains drawn from one sample of a study of blood T cell repertoires in COVID-19. Sequencing was performed with immunoSEQ multiplex PCR; in TCRdb, only in-frame clones are kept and a portion is missing. Counted here are roughly 320,000 clones, around 86% occurring once; the ten biggest clones make up 1.3%. Source material: peripheral blood. All receptors derive from a man between 65 and 80 years old with acute or convalescent COVID-19. The conserved cysteine and the conserved F or W are not part of the CDR3 here.

>TRBV7-6|TRBJ2-5
ASSPLRQGGLQETQY
>TRBV6-2/TRBV6-3|TRBJ2-7
ASSSRIEGGGRFSYEQY
>TRBV5-1|TRBJ2-5
ASSLMQTQETQY
>TRBV7-2|TRBJ2-1
ASSLMGGGTYNEQF
>TRBV7-2|TRBJ2-1
ASSLGRRAGRDEQF
>TRBV7-2|TRBJ1-1
ASSPSGGRGNTEAF
>TRBV5-1|TRBJ1-1
ASSFQGAGNHLNTEAF
>TRBV28|TRBJ2-3
ASSFKGRNTQY
>TRBV2|TRBJ2-7
ASTFPGAGTHEQY
>TRBV7-2|TRBJ2-7
ASSLAAGQGRWEQY
>TRBV28|TRBJ2-3
ASIQGGRADTQY
>TRBV5-1|TRBJ1-3
ASSVDGVKGNTIY
>TRBV4-3|TRBJ2-7
ASSFSAGDGAYEQY
>TRBV29-1|TRBJ1-2
SVRGQDYGYT
>TRBV29-1|TRBJ2-1
SVDEYNEQF
>TRBV4-2|TRBJ2-7
ASSQEWQAYEQY
>TRBV28|TRBJ1-3
ASKNLNTIY
>TRBV5-1|TRBJ2-5
ASSLWGTAKETQY
>TRBV5-1|TRBJ1-1
ASSLVGEGTEAF
>TRBV25-1|TRBJ1-1
ASSRAAGAEAF
>TRBV6-2/TRBV6-3|TRBJ2-3
ASSSPERALDTQY
>TRBV5-1|TRBJ2-5
ASSVSTSGRQETQY
>TRBV7-2|TRBJ2-1
ASSLRDLRSNEQF
>TRBV3-1/TRBV3-2|TRBJ1-2
ASSIGQDYGYT
>TRBV4-3|TRBJ1-2
ASSPGDSLPYGYT
>TRBV15|TRBJ1-6
ATSPGGSSYNSPLH
>TRBV7-2|TRBJ1-6
ASRVSGGSNSPLH
>TRBV7-2|TRBJ2-3
ASSLRRTADTQY
>TRBV6-5|TRBJ2-1
ATKLAGVAYNEQF
>TRBV3-1/TRBV3-2|TRBJ1-2
ASSQTGGSNGYT
>TRBV5-4|TRBJ1-2
ASSPWGRENYGYT
>TRBV28|TRBJ2-3
ASTVLAGGGGNTQY
>TRBV27|TRBJ2-3
ATQGEYRTDTQY
>TRBV18|TRBJ1-4
ASSGPLGEKLF
>TRBV7-9|TRBJ2-6
ASSLEAAGANVLT
>TRBV6-2/TRBV6-3|TRBJ1-6
ASSYRTGWRDSPLH
>TRBV7-2|TRBJ2-3
ASSSPGGSGLTGDTQY
>TRBV4-3|TRBJ2-1
ASSPDSYNEQF
>TRBV6-2/TRBV6-3|TRBJ2-7
ASSYTPDAGNEQY
>TRBV19|TRBJ1-5
ASSIYGPTGDGNQPQH
>TRBV9|TRBJ2-5
ASSAEILTQQETQY
>TRBV3-1/TRBV3-2|TRBJ1-5
ASSQVSNRENQPQH
>TRBV18|TRBJ1-4
ASSLTQRTGATNEKLF
>TRBV6-2/TRBV6-3|TRBJ2-7
ASSQRLAEAYEQY
>TRBV5-4|TRBJ2-3
ASSHLAGGGTDTQY
>TRBV2|TRBJ2-3
ASRSRGDTQY